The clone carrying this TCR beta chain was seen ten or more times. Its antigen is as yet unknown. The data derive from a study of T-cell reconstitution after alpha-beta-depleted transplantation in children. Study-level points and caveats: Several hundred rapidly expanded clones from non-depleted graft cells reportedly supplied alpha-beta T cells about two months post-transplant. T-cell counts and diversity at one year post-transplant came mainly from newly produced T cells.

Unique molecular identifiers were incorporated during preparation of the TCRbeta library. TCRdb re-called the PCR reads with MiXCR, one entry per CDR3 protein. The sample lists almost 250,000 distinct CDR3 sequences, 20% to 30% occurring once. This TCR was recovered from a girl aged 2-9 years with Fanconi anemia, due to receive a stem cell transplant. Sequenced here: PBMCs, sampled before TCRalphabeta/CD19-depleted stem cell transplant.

CDR3 in amino acids: CASTWTGGGNQPQHF. The DNA of the CDR3 is TGTGCCAGCACCTGGACAGGGGGCGGCAATCAGCCCCAGCATTTT. The chain has TRBV12-3 or TRBV12-4 and TRBJ1-5; 11 nucleotides line up with TRBD1. V was pared by 7 bases and J by 2 bases, with 4 bases of the junction left unmatched. This CDR3 has 15 residues.